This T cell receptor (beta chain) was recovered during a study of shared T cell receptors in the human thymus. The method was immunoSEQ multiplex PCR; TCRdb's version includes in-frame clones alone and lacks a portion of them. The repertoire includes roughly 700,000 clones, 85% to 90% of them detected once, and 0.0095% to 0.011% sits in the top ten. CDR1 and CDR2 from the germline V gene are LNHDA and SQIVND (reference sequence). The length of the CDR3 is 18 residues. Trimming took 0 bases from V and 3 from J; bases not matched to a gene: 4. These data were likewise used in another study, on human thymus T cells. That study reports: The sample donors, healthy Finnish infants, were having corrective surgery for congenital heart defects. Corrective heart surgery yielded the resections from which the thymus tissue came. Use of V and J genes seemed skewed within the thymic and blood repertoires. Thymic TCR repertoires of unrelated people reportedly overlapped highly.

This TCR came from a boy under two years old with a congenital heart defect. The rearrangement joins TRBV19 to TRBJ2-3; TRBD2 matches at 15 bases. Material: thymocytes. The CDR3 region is CASSIDGLAGGLTDTQYF. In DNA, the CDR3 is TGTGCCAGTAGTATAGACGGACTAGCGGGAGGGCTGACAGATACGCAGTATTTT.